The 14 T cell receptor beta chains presented below share a single source sample, sequenced in a study of T-cell reconstitution after alpha-beta-depleted transplantation in children. Using unique molecular identifiers, the investigators prepared the TCRbeta library. From the PCR reads, TCRdb called clonotypes with MiXCR, one entry per CDR3 protein. The sample consists of around 8,600 distinct CDR3 sequences, around 17% of them appearing once. The sequences come from PBMCs, mostly from graft donor cells, collected 60 days after TCRalphabeta/CD19-depleted stem cell transplant. Every receptor here comes from a girl under three years old who had a stem cell transplant for combined immunodeficiency, so the T cells may come from the graft donor.

This clonotype has a count of ten or more. The chain carries TRBV20-1 and TRBJ2-7; TRBD2 is a possible D gene (6 bases). The CDR3 runs 19 residues. Trimming removed 1 base at V and 4 bases at J, with 29 bases between. Germline CDR1 is DFQATT and CDR2 is SNEGSKA (reference sequence). CDR3 sequence: CSARVSDTRDLSSTYEQYF. DNA for the CDR3: TGCAGTGCTAGAGTCAGTGACACCCGGGACTTATCATCCACTTACGAGCAGTACTTC.

This chain links TRBV18 with TRBJ2-1, with D possibly TRBD2 on 6 matching bases. The V and J ends lost 0 bases and 14 bases respectively, with 17 bases between them. The CDR3 length is 14 residues. The V gene's germline CDR1 is KGHSH and CDR2 LQKENI. CDR3 loop: CASSPPEGHTKEFF. DNA of the CDR3: TGTGCCAGCTCACCACCGGAGGGCCACACGAAGGAGTTCTTC.

There are a few counts of this clonotype. The V and J genes are TRBV6-6 and TRBJ2-7, with 9 bases lining up with TRBD1. The CDR3 is 19 residues long. CDR1 MNHNY and CDR2 SVGAGI come from the germline V gene (reference sequence). V shed 6 bases, J shed 7 bases, and the junction held 25 bases outside the gene matches. The CDR3 sequence: CASSRILGTGNSTRGEQYF. For the CDR3, the DNA is TGTGCCAGCAGCCGAATCCTCGGGACAGGGAACTCGACCCGGGGAGAGCAGTACTTC.

There are a few counts of this clonotype. V and J are TRBV5-1 and TRBJ2-1; possibly TRBD1 or TRBD2 for D (6 bases each). The CDR3 runs to 15 residues. Looked up from germline, CDR1 is SGHRS and CDR2 is YFSETQ. V was clipped by 5 bases and J by 0 bases, with 12 bases between them. Here the CDR3 DNA reads TGCGCCAGCAGAACAGGGACTCCCTCCTACAATGAGCAGTTCTTC. This sequence encodes CASRTGTPSYNEQFF. The full variable domain, its missing parts supplied by reference TRBV5-1 and TRBJ2-1, is KAGVTQTPRYLIKTRGQQVTLSCSPISGHRSVSWYQQTPGQGLQFLFEYFSETQRNKGNFPGRFSGRQFSNSRSEMNVSTLELGDSALYLCASRTGTPSYNEQFFGPGTRLTVL.

The table lists this clonotype with a few counts. The genes are TRBV24-1 and TRBJ2-5; TRBD2 agrees at 12 bases. V shed 1 base, J shed 10 bases, and the junction held 3 bases outside the gene matches. The CDR3 is 14 residues long. CDR1 and CDR2 from the germline V gene are KGHDR and SFDVKD. The CDR3 nucleotides are TGTGCCACCAGTGATTTACTAGCGGGAGGAGTCCAGTACTTC. This gives the protein CATSDLLAGGVQYF.

This clonotype was observed many times. The V and J genes are TRBV20-1 and TRBJ2-2; D gene uncertain. Trimming took off 6 bases at V and 2 bases at J, with 7 bases between the two ends. From germline, CDR1 is DFQATT and CDR2 SNEGSKA (reference sequence). The CDR3 runs to 12 residues. The CDR3 region has the DNA TGCAGTGCCAATCGTAACACCGGGGAGCTGTTTTTT. This gives the protein CSANRNTGELFF.

In its sample, this clonotype was seen many times. Here the CDR3 reads CASSLRTGAFTDTQYF. Here the CDR3 DNA reads TGTGCCAGCAGCCTTCGGACAGGGGCCTTCACAGATACGCAGTATTTT. The V and J genes are TRBV7-6 and TRBJ2-3; 9 nucleotides match TRBD1. The germline CDR1 and CDR2 sequences are SGHVS and FNYEAQ. V lost 5 bases to trimming and J lost 2 bases; unmatched junction nucleotides: 8. The CDR3 has 16 residues.

The chain has TRBV23-1 and TRBJ2-7, with TRBD2 matching 9 bases. TRBV23-1 falls under the ORF class, with uncertain function. J was trimmed by 2 bases and V by 0 bases; bases with no gene match: 17. This CDR3 contains 20 residues. CDR3 in amino acids: CASSQSGKGQKAGGAYEQYF. Written as DNA, the CDR3 is TGCGCCAGCAGTCAATCAGGGAAGGGACAGAAAGCGGGAGGCGCCTACGAGCAGTACTTC.

This clonotype was counted at least ten times. The chain employs TRBV29-1 and TRBJ2-7; TRBD2 agrees at 13 bases. Per germline, CDR1 SQVTM and CDR2 ANQGSEA. The CDR3 sequence is 14 residues long. Losses at the gene ends were 6 bases for V and 4 bases for J; bases not matched to a gene: 6. The CDR3 coding sequence is TGCAGCGTGAGGACTAGCGGGAGTGGGTACGAGCAGTACTTC. This translates into CSVRTSGSGYEQYF.

The V and J genes are TRBV7-8 and TRBJ1-1; the match to TRBD1 covers 7 bases. The V gene's germline CDR1 is SGHVS and CDR2 FQNEAQ. The ends lost 5 bases at V and 3 bases at J; junction bases unmatched: 3. The CDR3 runs 13 residues. The CDR3 loop reads CASSPTGDTEAFF. The CDR3 DNA reads as TGTGCCAGCAGCCCTACAGGGGACACTGAAGCTTTCTTT.

The chain links TRBV24-1 to TRBJ1-2; tentative D call: TRBD1 (5 bases). Germline V gene sequence: CDR1 KGHDR, CDR2 SFDVKD. The CDR3 has 14 amino acids. V lost 4 bases, J lost 4 bases, and 12 bases lay in between. CDR3 in amino acids: CATSDSGRIYGYTF. CDR3 sequence (DNA): TGTGCCACCAGTGACTCGGGACGGATCTATGGCTACACCTTC.

The CDR3 DNA reads TGTGCCAGCAGCTCCTCGACAGGTCGCTACTCCTACGAGCAGTACGTC. Its translation: CASSSSTGRYSYEQYV. The V call is TRBV7-9, the J call TRBJ2-7; weak D call: TRBD1 (6 bases). Germline CDR1 SEHNR, CDR2 FQNEAQ (reference sequence). V lost 4 bases, J lost 0 bases, and 16 bases lay in between. The CDR3 has 16 amino acids.

This clonotype was found a few times. The CDR3: CASSNARVSEQFF. For the CDR3, the DNA is TGTGCCAGCAGCAACGCCAGGGTGAGTGAGCAGTTCTTC. V and J are TRBV21-1 and TRBJ2-1; whether TRBD1, the table's D call, matches the DNA was not checked. TRBV21-1 is given as a pseudogene. The CDR3 sequence is 13 residues long.

This clonotype was counted only a few times. The V and J genes are TRBV19 and TRBJ1-1; 8 bases align to TRBD1. CDR1 is LNHDA, CDR2 SQIVND, per germline (reference sequence). This CDR3 contains 16 residues. With 3 bases clipped from V and 0 bases from J, the junction kept 6 bases outside the gene matches. The CDR3 region has the DNA TGTGCCAGTAGTATTGGGACAGGCTTCATGAACACTGAAGCTTTCTTT. Amino acid sequence: CASSIGTGFMNTEAFF.